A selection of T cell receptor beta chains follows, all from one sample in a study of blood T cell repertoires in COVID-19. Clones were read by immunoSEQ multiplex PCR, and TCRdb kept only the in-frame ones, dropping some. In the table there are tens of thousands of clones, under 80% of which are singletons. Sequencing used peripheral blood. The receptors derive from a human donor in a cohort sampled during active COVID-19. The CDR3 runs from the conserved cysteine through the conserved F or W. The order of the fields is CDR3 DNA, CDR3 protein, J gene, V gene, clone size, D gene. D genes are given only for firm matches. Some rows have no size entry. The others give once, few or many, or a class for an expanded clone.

TGTGCCGTAGGAGGAGGGGGCCATTCCTACGAGCAGTACTTC | CAVGGGGHSYEQYF | TRBJ2-7 | TRBV28 | . | .
TGTGCCAGCAATTCGGTAACTCCCAATTCACCCCTCCACTTT | CASNSVTPNSPLHF | TRBJ1-6 | TRBV2 | . | .
TGTGCCAGCAGCTTGGAACAGGGCTACGAGCAGTACTTC | CASSLEQGYEQYF | TRBJ2-7 | TRBV6-4 | . | .
TGTGCCATCAGTGAGTCCGCAGGGAAAGAAAAACTGTTTTTT | CAISESAGKEKLFF | TRBJ1-4 | TRBV10-3 | . | .
TGCGCCAGCAGCTTGGTAGGGGCAGAGGAAAAACTGTTTTTT | CASSLVGAEEKLFF | TRBJ1-4 | TRBV5-1 | . | .
TGTGCCAGCAGCGTGGGGGGAGGGGAGACCCAGTACTTC | CASSVGGGETQYF | TRBJ2-5 | TRBV9 | . | TRBD2
TGTGCCAGCGGAGAGACAGATGGCTACACCTTC | CASGETDGYTF | TRBJ1-2 | TRBV2 | . | .
TGTGCCAGCAGCTTAGGACGGGGGATGGGAGATACGCAGTATTTT | CASSLGRGMGDTQYF | TRBJ2-3 | TRBV7-6 | . | .
TGTGCCTGGAGTACTACCGGGACTCACTATGGCTACACCTTC | CAWSTTGTHYGYTF | TRBJ1-2 | TRBV30 | once | .
TGTGCCAGCAGCTTAGGTCGGGGGGCGCGAGAGACCCAGTACTTC | CASSLGRGARETQYF | TRBJ2-5 | TRBV7-2 | . | .
TGTGCCAGTAGTATCGCCGGGACACCTGGTCGATACGAGCAGTACTTC | CASSIAGTPGRYEQYF | TRBJ2-7 | TRBV19 | . | .
TGTGCCAGCAGCTCCTCCGGGGGGCGAGAGACCCAGTACTTC | CASSSSGGRETQYF | TRBJ2-5 | TRBV11-3 | . | .
TGCGCCAGCAGCTTGATCCCCAGGGGTCAGAGCTCCTATAATTCACCCCTCCACTTT | CASSLIPRGQSSYNSPLHF | TRBJ1-6 | TRBV5-1 | . | .
TGCGCCAGCAGTGAGGGACAGAGCACAGATACGCAGTATTTT | CASSEGQSTDTQYF | TRBJ2-3 | TRBV10-1 | . | .
TGTGCCAGCAGTTCCCCCGGGACAGGGAACTACGAGCAGTACTTC | CASSSPGTGNYEQYF | TRBJ2-7 | TRBV28 | few | TRBD1
TGTGCCAGCAGAAAAGCAGGGGACCCAAGACAGCCCCAGCATTTT | CASRKAGDPRQPQHF | TRBJ1-5 | TRBV6-5 | once | .
TGTGCCAGCAGCTTGACAGGGCCCTACAATGAGCAGTTCTTC | CASSLTGPYNEQFF | TRBJ2-1 | TRBV7-6 | . | TRBD1